The sequence of this TCR beta chain was determined in a study of OX40 agonist ivuxolimab in advanced cancers. Study information: An agonistic human IgG2 monoclonal antibody against OX40 (CD134) was given. About 44% of patients had received prior checkpoint inhibitor therapy. Study-level points and caveats: Fewer expanded clones were found on average in CD4+ than in CD8+ T cells.

Patients with a history of autoimmune disease or on systemic immunosuppression were excluded. On this clone: Antigen: not known.

Produced via immunoSEQ multiplex PCR; TCRdb's table is partial and in-frame only. The sample records approximately 55,000 clones, around 88% being singletons. With 5 bases removed from V and 4 bases from J, the gap between germline ends came to 14 bases. This CDR3 comprises 14 residues. Germline values: CDR1 SNHLY, CDR2 FYNNEI. Sequenced here: CD4+ or CD8+ T cells sorted from blood, sampled in a trial of the OX40 agonist ivuxolimab. The source is an adult with an advanced solid tumor such as melanoma, head and neck, liver or kidney cancer. This chain connects TRBV2 to TRBJ1-2; possible D gene TRBD1, 5 bases. The CDR3 region is CASSLGDIGYGYTF. The CDR3 DNA reads as TGTGCCAGCAGTTTGGGGGATATCGGCTATGGCTACACCTTC.